This T cell receptor beta chain was recorded in a study of shared clonotypes between healthy human individuals. Each cell subset's genomic DNA was divided evenly among several immunoSEQ plates. Assay: immunoSEQ multiplex PCR; the TCRdb copy retains only in-frame clones and omits some. The data contain millions of clones, 85% to 95% of them singletons. This clone showed up just once. Losses at the gene ends were 3 bases for V and 10 bases for J; bases not matched to a gene: 11. The CDR3 length is 15 residues. The germline V gene encodes CDR1 ENHRY and CDR2 SYGVKD. The receptor was isolated from a man aged 18 to 29 in good health. V usage is TRBV10-3 and J usage is TRBJ1-1; the match to TRBD1 covers 10 bases. The sequencing sample was made of naive CD4+ T cells sorted from blood. Indicated subset: CD45RA+ positively selected. CDR3 residues: CAISDLGGTGAGAFF. The CDR3 DNA sequence: TGTGCCATCAGTGATTTGGGAGGGACAGGGGCGGGAGCTTTCTTT.